This T cell receptor (beta chain) appears in the sequencing data of a study of cytotoxic CD8 clonotypes in ibrutinib-treated CLL (dated by TCRdb to the early 2020s). At the level of the whole study: The cohort had about a dozen relapsed/refractory and 15 treatment-naive patients; roughly 18 were IGHV unmutated. Responses were partial in roughly 24 patients and complete in 2; after median around 68 months follow-up, around 14 stayed in remission and 12 progressed. Samples at response were collected after a median of about 12 months of treatment, with a range of roughly 6 to 40 months. On average, each sample had approximately 260,000 productive templates and more than 75,000 productive rearrangements. Of the 85 to 95 participants in the trial, approximately 26 had longitudinal samples available. Cryopreserved peripheral blood mononuclear cells were obtained before treatment, at response, and at either sustained remission or disease progression. Every sample from remission and from progressive disease was obtained while the patients were still on ibrutinib.

Summary of the overall study and its limitations: Baseline clonality was found to be higher than that of age-matched healthy donors and was strongly correlated with circulating CD8+ T-cell counts. Lymph node repertoires were not examined, and the timing of sampling was not matched between patients in sustained remission and those whose disease progressed. An increase in clonality was observed at ibrutinib response, with clonality remaining stable during sustained remission and falling back toward baseline at progression. Public clonotypes were rare and either shrank or stayed stable during treatment, and the rise in clonality at ibrutinib response reflected expansion of private clonotypes.

At the junction V is shortened by 4 bases and J by 0 bases, with 14 bases in between. The CDR3 has 16 amino acids, counting the end cysteine and phenylalanine. The CDR3 DNA has 48 bases and is translated from base 1. Reading the germline V gene gives CDR1 SNHLY and CDR2 FYNNEI. Reading the label with the study, this specimen's time point is: around 2 years on ibrutinib. Roughly 2.2 micrograms of genomic DNA were extracted from cryopreserved PBMCs for TCR beta library preparation. Longitudinal blood samples from CLL patients on ibrutinib monotherapy underwent high-throughput TCR beta sequencing. Patients were enrolled in a phase 2 open-label single-center ibrutinib monotherapy trial. Note on this clone: Its binding antigen is unknown. Base qualities are not at hand, and no much larger clone is one base apart.

A MiSeq instrument was used for deep resolution sequencing, which targeted depths ranging from 1 in 1 million up to 1 in 200,000 T cells, with coverage averaging 10x for each clonotype. TCR beta libraries were generated with the immunoSEQ hsTCRB Kit. In the source study's methods: ImmunoSEQ Data Assistant and ImmunoSEQ Analyzer were used for data analysis, and V, D and J genes were assigned according to IMGT definitions. Clonality, with values ranging from 0 to 1, was calculated as one minus the normalized Shannon entropy of productive rearrangement frequencies. Only overrepresented clonotypes making up at least 0.05% of the repertoire of each patient were included in the public clonotype analysis. Thirteen age-matched healthy donor repertoires from immuneACCESS were used as controls for clonality. Imported from immuneACCESS, the table was reduced by TCRdb to in-frame sequences with V and J called. These copies leave out some clones; in studies compared against another copy, an unresolved V gene accounts for under half, and the cause of the remainder is not known. V and J calls and clone size are copied from that table; D and trimming were computed from the DNA. Present in this sample are around 76,000 clones, 70% to 90% of which were seen just once. The ten biggest clones cover about 39% of the sample.

The TCR comes from a human donor with chronic lymphocytic leukemia. The sequenced sample was PBMCs, obtained after 24 months of ibrutinib treatment. This chain joins TRBV2 to TRBJ2-3; a weak D assignment points to TRBD2 (5 bases agree). The CDR3 corresponds to CASSVWVGGSTDTQYF. The DNA sequence is as follows: TGTGCCAGCAGTGTTTGGGTGGGCGGGAGCACAGATACGCAGTATTTT.